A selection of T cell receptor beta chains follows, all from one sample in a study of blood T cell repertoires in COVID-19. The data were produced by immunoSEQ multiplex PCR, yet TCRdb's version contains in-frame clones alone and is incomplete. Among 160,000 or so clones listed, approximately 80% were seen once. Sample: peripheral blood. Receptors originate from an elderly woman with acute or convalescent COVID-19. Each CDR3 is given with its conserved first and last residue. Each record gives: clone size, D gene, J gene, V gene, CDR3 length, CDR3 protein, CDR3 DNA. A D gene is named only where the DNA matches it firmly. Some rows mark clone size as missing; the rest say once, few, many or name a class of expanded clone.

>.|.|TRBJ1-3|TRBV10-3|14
CAISSDSSGNTIYF
TGTGCCATCAGTAGTGACAGCTCTGGAAACACCATATATTTT
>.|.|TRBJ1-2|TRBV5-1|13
CASSFGNLQGYTF
TGCGCCAGCAGCTTCGGGAACCTTCAGGGCTACACCTTC
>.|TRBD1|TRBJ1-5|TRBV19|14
CATSRTGLGQPQHF
TGTGCCACCTCCCGGACAGGGCTTGGGCAGCCCCAGCATTTT
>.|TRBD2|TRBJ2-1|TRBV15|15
CATSRGTSGRNEQFF
TGTGCCACCAGCAGGGGGACTAGCGGGAGAAATGAGCAGTTCTTC
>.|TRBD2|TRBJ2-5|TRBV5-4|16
CASSFSLAGGRETQYF
TGTGCCAGCAGCTTCTCGTTAGCGGGGGGGCGGGAGACCCAGTACTTC
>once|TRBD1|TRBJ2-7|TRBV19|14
CASSIGGQGYEQYF
TGTGCCAGTAGTATAGGAGGACAGGGCTACGAGCAGTACTTC
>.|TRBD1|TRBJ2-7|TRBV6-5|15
CASSFGQGRSYEQYF
TGTGCCAGCAGTTTCGGACAGGGACGATCCTACGAGCAGTACTTC
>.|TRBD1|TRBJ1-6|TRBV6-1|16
CASSGQGSSYNSPLHF
TGTGCCAGCAGTGGACAGGGAAGCTCCTATAATTCACCCCTCCACTTT
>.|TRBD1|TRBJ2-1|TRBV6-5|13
CASSTGQFNEQFF
TGTGCCAGCAGTACGGGACAGTTTAATGAGCAGTTCTTC
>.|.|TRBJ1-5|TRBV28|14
CASSLPMGNQPQHF
TGTGCCAGCTCACTCCCCATGGGCAATCAGCCCCAGCATTTT
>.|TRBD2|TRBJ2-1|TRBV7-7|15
CASSLGLGSYNEQFF
TGTGCTAGCAGCCTAGGACTAGGCTCCTACAATGAGCAGTTCTTC
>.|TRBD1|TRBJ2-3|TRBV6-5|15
CASRPRAGGADTQYF
TGTGCCAGCAGACCAAGGGCAGGGGGCGCAGATACGCAGTATTTT
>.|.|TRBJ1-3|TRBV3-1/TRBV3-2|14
CASSPTRQPNAIYF
TGTGCCAGCAGCCCCACCCGACAGCCTAACGCCATATATTTT
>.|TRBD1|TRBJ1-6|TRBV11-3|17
CASSLAVRDRGSSPLHF
TGTGCCAGCAGCTTAGCAGTCCGGGACAGGGGTAGTTCACCCCTCCACTTT
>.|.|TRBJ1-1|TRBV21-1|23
CASSSCARKRRAGGGRMNTEAFF
TGTGCCAGCAGCTCGTGTGCAAGGAAGCGGAGGGCAGGGGGAGGTCGGATGAACACTGAAGCTTTCTTT
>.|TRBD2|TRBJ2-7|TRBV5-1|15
CASSLDPGTNYEQYF
TGCGCCAGCAGCTTGGACCCCGGGACTAACTACGAGCAGTACTTC
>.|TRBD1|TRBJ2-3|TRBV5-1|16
CASSRQGMGGTDTQYF
TGCGCCAGCAGCCGACAGGGTATGGGCGGCACAGATACGCAGTATTTT
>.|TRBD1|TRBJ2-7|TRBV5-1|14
CASSLSGTGYEQYF
TGCGCCAGCAGCCTGTCCGGGACAGGGTACGAGCAGTACTTC
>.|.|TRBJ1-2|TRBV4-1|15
CASSQGSRRNYGYTF
TGCGCCAGCAGCCAAGGGTCTAGGCGGAACTATGGCTACACCTTC
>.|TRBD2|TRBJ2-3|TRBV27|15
CASSLRGRAGDTQYF
TGTGCCAGCAGTTTACGCGGGAGGGCAGGAGATACGCAGTATTTT
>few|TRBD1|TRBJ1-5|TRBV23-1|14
CASSPGQAFQPQHF
TGCGCCAGCAGTCCGGGACAGGCATTCCAGCCCCAGCATTTT
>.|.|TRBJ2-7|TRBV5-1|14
CASSQGLVTYEQYF
TGCGCCAGCAGCCAGGGACTGGTTACCTACGAGCAGTACTTC
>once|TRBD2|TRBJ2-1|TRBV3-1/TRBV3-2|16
CASSQVRGRAVDEQFF
TGTGCCAGCAGCCAAGTCCGCGGGAGGGCCGTAGATGAGCAGTTCTTC
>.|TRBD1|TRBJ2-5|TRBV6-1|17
CASSVAPGTAAQETQYF
TGTGCCAGCAGTGTAGCCCCCGGGACAGCGGCTCAAGAGACCCAGTACTTC
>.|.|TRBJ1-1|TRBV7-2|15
CASSSLLLGQTEAFF
TGTGCCAGCAGCTCTTTACTGCTGGGGCAGACTGAAGCTTTCTTT
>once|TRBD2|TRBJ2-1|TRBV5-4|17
CASSLVRRSGGFDEQFF
TGTGCCAGCAGCTTGGTTCGACGTAGCGGGGGGTTCGATGAGCAGTTCTTC
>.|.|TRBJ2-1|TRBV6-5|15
CASSYVGGGYNEQFF
TGTGCCAGCAGTTACGTGGGAGGGGGATACAATGAGCAGTTCTTC
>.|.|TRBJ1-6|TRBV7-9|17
CASSLALGRDRNSPLHF
TGTGCCAGCAGCTTAGCGTTGGGAAGAGACAGGAATTCACCCCTCCACTTT
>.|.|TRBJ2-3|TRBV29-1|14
CSAEGRGGTDTQYF
TGCAGCGCCGAGGGCAGGGGCGGCACAGATACGCAGTATTTT
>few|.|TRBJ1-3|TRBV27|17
CASSPFAGESSGNTIYF
TGTGCCAGCAGTCCGTTTGCGGGAGAGAGCTCTGGAAACACCATATATTTT
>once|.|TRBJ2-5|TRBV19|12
CASSKAQETQYF
TGTGCCAGTAGTAAAGCCCAAGAGACCCAGTACTTC
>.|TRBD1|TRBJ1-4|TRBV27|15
CASSSYTGGNEKLFF
TGTGCCAGCAGTTCCTATACAGGGGGTAATGAAAAACTGTTTTTT
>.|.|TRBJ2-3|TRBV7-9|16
CASSPGPQGRTDTQYF
TGTGCCAGCAGCCCCGGACCCCAGGGGCGGACAGATACGCAGTATTTT
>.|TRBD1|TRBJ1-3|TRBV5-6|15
CASSLTGASGNTIYF
TGTGCCAGCAGCTTGACAGGGGCTTCTGGAAACACCATATATTTT
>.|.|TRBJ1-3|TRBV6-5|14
CASTPEGNRNTIYF
TGTGCCAGCACCCCCGAGGGTAACAGAAACACCATATATTTT
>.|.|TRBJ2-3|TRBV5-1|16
CASSLAGSAVTDTQYF
TGCGCCAGCAGCTTGGCCGGGAGCGCAGTTACAGATACGCAGTATTTT